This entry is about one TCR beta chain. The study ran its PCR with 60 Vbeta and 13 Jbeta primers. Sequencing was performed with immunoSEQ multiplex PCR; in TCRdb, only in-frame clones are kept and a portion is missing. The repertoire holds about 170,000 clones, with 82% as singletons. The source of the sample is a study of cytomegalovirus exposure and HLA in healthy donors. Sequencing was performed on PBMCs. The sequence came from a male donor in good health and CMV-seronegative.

The CDR3 protein is CASSSAGGIYEQYF. Written as DNA, the CDR3 is TGTGCCAGCAGTTCAGCGGGAGGTATCTACGAGCAGTACTTC. The V gene is TRBV27, the J gene TRBJ2-7; 9 nucleotides align to TRBD2. The ends lost 4 bases at V and 3 bases at J; junction bases unmatched: 4. Germline CDR1 reads MNHEY; CDR2 reads SMNVEV (reference sequence). This CDR3 spans 14 amino acids.